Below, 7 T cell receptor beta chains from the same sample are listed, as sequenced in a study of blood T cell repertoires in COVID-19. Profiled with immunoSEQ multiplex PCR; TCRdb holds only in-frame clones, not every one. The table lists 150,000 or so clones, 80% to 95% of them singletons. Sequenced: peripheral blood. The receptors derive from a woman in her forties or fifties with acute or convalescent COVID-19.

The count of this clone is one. In DNA form, the CDR3 reads TGTGCCAGCAGTTACGGAGGCGGGTCGGGGCCCCAGCATTTT. Translated, it gives CASSYGGGSGPQHF. The rearrangement joins TRBV6-2 or TRBV6-3 to TRBJ1-5; the D is unclear. The CDR3 has 14 amino acids. CDR1 is MNHEY, CDR2 SVGEGT, per germline. Between the trimmed V and J ends, which lost 2 bases and 9 bases, there was a span of 14 bases.

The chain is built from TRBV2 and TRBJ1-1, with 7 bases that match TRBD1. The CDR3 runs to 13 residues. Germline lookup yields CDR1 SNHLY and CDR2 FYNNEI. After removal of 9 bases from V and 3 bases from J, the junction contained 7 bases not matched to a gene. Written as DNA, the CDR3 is TGTGCCAGTGCGAATGACAGGGACACTGAAGCTTTCTTT. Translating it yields CASANDRDTEAFF.

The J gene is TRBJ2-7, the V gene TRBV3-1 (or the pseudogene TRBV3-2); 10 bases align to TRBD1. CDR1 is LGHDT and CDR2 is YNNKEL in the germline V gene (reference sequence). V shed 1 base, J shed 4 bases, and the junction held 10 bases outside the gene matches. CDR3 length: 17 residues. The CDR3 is CASSQGSWDRGSYEQYF. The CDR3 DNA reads TGTGCCAGCAGCCAAGGGAGCTGGGACAGGGGATCGTACGAGCAGTACTTC.

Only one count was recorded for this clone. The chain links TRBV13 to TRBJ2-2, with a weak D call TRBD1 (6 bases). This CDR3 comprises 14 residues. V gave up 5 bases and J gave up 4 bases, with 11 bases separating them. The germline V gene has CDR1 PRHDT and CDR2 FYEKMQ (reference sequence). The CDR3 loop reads CASSQTGLTGELFF. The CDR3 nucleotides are TGTGCCAGCAGCCAAACAGGGCTCACCGGGGAGCTGTTTTTT.

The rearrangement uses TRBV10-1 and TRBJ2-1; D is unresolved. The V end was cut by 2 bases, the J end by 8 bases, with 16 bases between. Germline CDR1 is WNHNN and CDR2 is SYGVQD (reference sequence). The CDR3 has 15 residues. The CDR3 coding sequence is TGCGCCAGCAGTGAGACTGGGTCAGGCTTCGATGAGCAGTTCTTC. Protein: CASSETGSGFDEQFF.

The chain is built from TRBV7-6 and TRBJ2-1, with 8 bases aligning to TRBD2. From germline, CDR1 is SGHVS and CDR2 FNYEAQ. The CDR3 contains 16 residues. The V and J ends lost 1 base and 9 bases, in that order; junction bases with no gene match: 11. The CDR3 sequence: CASSLGSGRAPSEQFF. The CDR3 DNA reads TGTGCCAGCAGCTTAGGGTCCGGGAGGGCCCCAAGTGAGCAGTTCTTC.

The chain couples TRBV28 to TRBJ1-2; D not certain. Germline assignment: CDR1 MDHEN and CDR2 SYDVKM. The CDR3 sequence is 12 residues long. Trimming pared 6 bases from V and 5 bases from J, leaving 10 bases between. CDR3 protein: CASSWESYGYTF. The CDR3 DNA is TGTGCCAGCAGCTGGGAGAGTTATGGCTACACCTTC.